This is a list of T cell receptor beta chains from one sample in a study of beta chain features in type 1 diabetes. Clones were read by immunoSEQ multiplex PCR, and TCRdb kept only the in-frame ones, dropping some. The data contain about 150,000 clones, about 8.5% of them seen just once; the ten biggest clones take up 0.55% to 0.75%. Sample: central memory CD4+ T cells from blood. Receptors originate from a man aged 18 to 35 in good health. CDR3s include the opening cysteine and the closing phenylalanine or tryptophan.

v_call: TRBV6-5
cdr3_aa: CASTRDRVGYGYTF

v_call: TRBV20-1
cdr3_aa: CSASGTGVRTF

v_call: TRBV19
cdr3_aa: CASRTTGGSYEQYF

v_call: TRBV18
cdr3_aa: CASSPVAGGGNQPQHF

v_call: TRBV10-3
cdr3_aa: CATREGDYGYTF

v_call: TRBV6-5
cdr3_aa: CASSDGLAGDIRYF

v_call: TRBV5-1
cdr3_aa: CASSPGQGGYGYTF

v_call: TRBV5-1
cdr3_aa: CASSFGGYANTGELFF

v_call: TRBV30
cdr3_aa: CAWSATGNTEAFF

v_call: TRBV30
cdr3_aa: CAWSAVRASNQPQHF

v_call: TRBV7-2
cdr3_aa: CASSSGTVLNTGELFF

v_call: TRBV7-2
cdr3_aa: CASTRGAGTEETQYF

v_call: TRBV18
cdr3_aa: CASSPGTANYEQYF

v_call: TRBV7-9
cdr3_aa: CASTVGPGELFF

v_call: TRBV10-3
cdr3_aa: CAISESPRSEKLFF

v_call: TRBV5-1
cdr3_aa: CASSEGGMNNEQFF

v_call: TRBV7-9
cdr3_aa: CASSEDTFTGELFF

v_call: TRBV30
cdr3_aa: CAWRRGLASRQETQYF

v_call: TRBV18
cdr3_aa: CASSPDGVYEQYF

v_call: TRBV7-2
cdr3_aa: CASSGPETQYF

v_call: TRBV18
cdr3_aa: CASSPSGGVYEQYF

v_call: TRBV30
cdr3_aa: CAWRSGGEETQYF

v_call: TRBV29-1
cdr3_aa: CSARGGQGSYEQYF

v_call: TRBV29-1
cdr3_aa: CSVRLAGGSNYNEQFF

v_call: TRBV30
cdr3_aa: CASKTSGGLGETQYF

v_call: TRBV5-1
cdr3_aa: CASSLASGGGYEQYF

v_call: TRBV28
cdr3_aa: CASSTTSDRYTEAFF

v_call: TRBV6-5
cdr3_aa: CASSSLGQGNSPLHF

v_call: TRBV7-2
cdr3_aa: CASSFPRGQETQYF

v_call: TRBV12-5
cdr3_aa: CASGSNFYEQYF

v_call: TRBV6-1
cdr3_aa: CASSTSGGQETQYF

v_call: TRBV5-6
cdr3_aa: CASSSSIEGTQYF

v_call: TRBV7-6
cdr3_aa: CASSLVAANQETQYF

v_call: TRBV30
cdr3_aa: CAWSFVTGTGELFF